This is a list of T cell receptor beta chains from one sample in a study of shared clonotypes between healthy human individuals. Libraries were prepared by immunoSEQ multiplex PCR; TCRdb keeps only in-frame clonotypes and omits some of them. The sample carries approximately 1.5 million clones, about 98.5% recorded once. The sample consisted of naive CD4+ T cells sorted from blood. The receptors were gathered from a man in his thirties or forties in good health. CDR3s include the opening cysteine and the closing phenylalanine or tryptophan. Each record gives: D gene, J gene, V gene, clone size, CDR3 protein, CDR3 DNA. D genes are given only for firm matches. Rows may omit the clone size; those that give it use once, few, many or a size class.

NA TRBJ2-7 TRBV5-1 NA CASSIRDTNYEQYF TGCGCCAGCAGCATTCGGGACACTAACTACGAGCAGTACTTC
NA TRBJ1-4 TRBV5-1 NA CASSSYSGGRDEKLFF TGCGCCAGCAGCTCTTATTCGGGGGGAAGAGATGAAAAACTGTTTTTT
NA TRBJ1-1 TRBV14 NA CASSRYTEAFF TGTGCCAGCAGCCGGTATACTGAAGCTTTCTTT
TRBD1 TRBJ1-3 TRBV18 NA CASSPWDRSVGTEGNTIYF TGTGCCAGCTCACCTTGGGACAGATCGGTGGGCACGGAGGGAAACACCATATATTTT
NA TRBJ1-5 TRBV21-1 NA CASSKASRGGNQPQHF TGTGCCAGCAGCAAAGCTTCGAGGGGGGGTAATCAGCCCCAGCATTTT
TRBD2 TRBJ2-3 TRBV5-1 NA CASSSQREGRADTQYF TGCGCCAGCAGCTCCCAGCGGGAGGGCCGTGCAGATACGCAGTATTTT
NA TRBJ1-4 TRBV7-2 NA CASSLGGGKKLFF TGTGCCAGCAGCTTAGGGGGAGGGAAAAAACTGTTTTTT
NA TRBJ2-7 TRBV27 NA CASSLYTQSEQYF TGTGCCAGCAGTTTATATACCCAGTCCGAGCAGTACTTC
TRBD2 TRBJ2-5 TRBV10-3 NA CAISESTSGRETQYF TGTGCCATCAGTGAGTCGACTAGCGGGCGTGAGACCCAGTACTTC
NA TRBJ1-3 TRBV5-4 NA CASSSVDRIDSGNTIYF TGTGCCAGCAGCTCGGTAGACAGGATTGACTCTGGAAACACCATATATTTT
NA TRBJ1-1 TRBV10-3 NA CAVTGILNTEAFF TGTGCCGTAACAGGGATTTTGAACACTGAAGCTTTCTTT
NA TRBJ2-1 TRBV7-6 NA CASSRQDFLPTEQFF TGTGCCAGCAGCAGACAGGATTTCCTCCCCACTGAGCAGTTCTTC
NA TRBJ1-1 TRBV7-9 NA CASSVEAFF TGTGCCAGCAGCGTAGAAGCTTTCTTT
NA TRBJ1-2 TRBV6-5 NA CASSYHRAEGGYTF TGTGCCAGCAGTTATCACAGAGCAGAGGGTGGCTACACCTTC
TRBD1 TRBJ2-7 TRBV7-2 few CASSHATGGASAYEQYF TGTGCCAGCAGCCACGCCACAGGGGGCGCTTCTGCCTACGAGCAGTACTTC
TRBD1 TRBJ1-2 TRBV7-8 NA CASSPSRAGGFNYGYTF TGTGCCAGCAGCCCTAGTAGGGCAGGGGGCTTTAACTATGGCTACACCTTC
NA TRBJ2-3 TRBV5-1 NA CASSLEAGVTDTQYF TGCGCCAGCAGCTTGGAGGCAGGGGTTACAGATACGCAGTATTTT
NA TRBJ2-3 TRBV7-2 NA CASSLGPGPDTQYF TGTGCCAGCAGCTTAGGGCCAGGCCCAGATACGCAGTATTTT
TRBD1 TRBJ1-5 TRBV18 NA CASSRGQGINQPQHF TGTGCCAGCTCAAGGGGACAGGGCATAAATCAGCCCCAGCATTTT
NA TRBJ1-5 TRBV27 NA CASRPGTSSNQPQHF TGTGCCAGCAGGCCCGGGACGTCTAGCAATCAGCCCCAGCATTTT
TRBD2 TRBJ2-5 TRBV28 NA CASSLGRTPRTSGRASEETQYF TGTGCCAGCAGTTTGGGGCGGACCCCGAGGACTAGCGGGAGGGCCTCAGAAGAGACCCAGTACTTC
NA TRBJ1-2 TRBV5-1 NA CASSLDGVYGYTF TGCGCCAGCAGCTTGGACGGGGTCTATGGCTACACCTTC
NA TRBJ1-3 TRBV7-8 NA CASSLGLSRVSGNTIYF TGTGCCAGCAGCTTAGGACTCTCCAGGGTCTCTGGAAACACCATATATTTT
NA TRBJ1-1 TRBV5-1 NA CASAPGRDTEAFF TGCGCCAGCGCTCCGGGGAGGGACACTGAAGCTTTCTTT
TRBD1 TRBJ2-7 TRBV5-1 NA CASSSGTGEYEQYF TGCGCCAGCAGCTCCGGGACAGGCGAATACGAGCAGTACTTC
NA TRBJ2-7 TRBV7-8 NA CASSLSVVSYEQYF TGTGCCAGCAGCTTAAGCGTGGTCTCCTACGAGCAGTACTTC
NA TRBJ2-5 TRBV5-1 NA CASSFIPEGETQYF TGCGCCAGCAGCTTTATCCCCGAGGGAGAGACCCAGTACTTC
NA TRBJ2-7 TRBV28 once CATFTGGGYEQYF TGTGCCACCTTTACAGGGGGGGGTTACGAGCAGTACTTC
TRBD1 TRBJ2-3 TRBV6-5 NA CASSLTGGRTDTQYF TGTGCCAGCAGCCTAACAGGGGGCAGGACAGATACGCAGTATTTT